This entry lists 12 T cell receptor beta chains sequenced from one sample in a study of control samples from healthy donors and cancer patients. Here immunoSEQ multiplex PCR was the method, and the copy in TCRdb shows in-frame clones only, minus some. The sample has 120,000 or so clones, over 75% seen once. The sequenced material came from blood. The origin of the receptors is a man in his 60s in good health.

The chain is built from TRBV3-1 (or the pseudogene TRBV3-2) and TRBJ1-5, with D unresolved. The V gene's germline CDR1 is LGHDT and CDR2 YNNKEL (reference sequence). The CDR3 has 13 amino acids. V was cut by 4 bases and J by 5 bases, with 9 bases left in between. This chain's CDR3 is CASSLALDQPQHF. As DNA, the CDR3 is TGTGCCAGCAGCCTTGCGTTAGATCAGCCCCAGCATTTT.

The chain is built from TRBV19 and TRBJ2-1, with 12 nucleotides matching TRBD2. Trimming removed 5 bases from V and 7 bases from J; junction bases left unmatched: 0. The CDR3 contains 13 residues. Germline CDR1 reads LNHDA; CDR2 reads SQIVND (reference sequence). This CDR3 is CASSGLAGNEQFF. CDR3 sequence (DNA): TGTGCCAGTAGTGGACTAGCGGGGAATGAGCAGTTCTTC. Together with reference TRBV19 and TRBJ2-1, the CDR3 gives the full variable domain: DGGITQSPKYLFRKEGQNVTLSCEQNLNHDAMYWYRQDPGQGLRLIYYSQIVNDFQKGDIAEGYSVSREKKESFPLTVTSAQKNPTAFYLCASSGLAGNEQFFGPGTRLTVL.

The rearrangement joins TRBV6-1 to TRBJ2-3; TRBD2 aligns across 12 bases. Germline CDR1 reads MNHNS; CDR2 reads SASEGT. J was trimmed by 7 bases and V by 3 bases; bases with no gene match: 8. This CDR3 comprises 16 residues. CDR3 sequence: CASSDTVTSGGNTQYF. For the CDR3, the DNA is TGTGCCAGCAGTGACACGGTGACTAGCGGGGGAAATACGCAGTATTTT.

The V call is TRBV2, the J call TRBJ1-2; D is uncertain. V shed 7 bases and J shed 6 bases, with 18 bases lying between them. The CDR3 consists of 14 residues. Germline V CDR1 and CDR2: SNHLY, FYNNEI. The chain's CDR3 is CASKQEEIGNGYTF. CDR3 nucleotides: TGTGCCAGCAAGCAGGAGGAAATAGGTAATGGCTACACCTTC. The full variable domain, rest sourced from reference TRBV2 and TRBJ1-2, is EPEVTQTPSHQVTQMGQEVILRCVPISNHLYFYWYRQILGQKVEFLVSFYNNEISEKSEIFDDQFSVERPDGSNFTLKIRSTKLEDSAMYFCASKQEEIGNGYTFGSGTRLTVV.

The chain employs TRBV19 and TRBJ2-3, with TRBD2 matching 12 bases. The CDR3 runs to 16 residues. CDR1 LNHDA and CDR2 SQIVND come from the germline V gene (reference sequence). Trimming took 5 bases from V and 5 from J; bases not matched to a gene: 8. CDR3 nucleotides: TGTGCCAGTAGTTTGCGACTAGCGGGGGTAGGAGATACGCAGTATTTT. It translates to CASSLRLAGVGDTQYF.

The genes are TRBV9 and TRBJ2-2, with D perhaps TRBD2 (5 bases). The CDR3 spans 15 residues. V shed 4 bases and J shed 0 bases, with 10 bases lying between them. Germline values: CDR1 SGDLS, CDR2 YYNGEE. The CDR3 bases are TGTGCCAGCAGCTTGGGAGTCGCGAACACCGGGGAGCTGTTTTTT. The encoded protein is CASSLGVANTGELFF.

This clone has a single count. The V and J genes are TRBV9 and TRBJ2-7; 7 bases align to TRBD1. This CDR3 has 12 residues. Unmatched junction bases numbered 1, after V lost 4 bases and J lost 3 bases. Germline V CDR1 and CDR2: SGDLS, YYNGEE. The CDR3 DNA reads as TGTGCCAGCAGCTGGGACAGCTACGAGCAGTACTTC. Translation gives CASSWDSYEQYF.

The chain carries TRBV7-2 and TRBJ1-2, with D possibly TRBD1 on 5 matching bases. Germline V gene sequence: CDR1 SGHTA, CDR2 FQGNSA. The CDR3 covers 13 residues. The V gene lost 3 bases and the J gene lost 7 bases, with 12 bases spanning the gap. CDR3 sequence: CASSFRQGGGYTF. Written as DNA, the CDR3 is TGTGCCAGCAGCTTCAGGCAGGGCGGTGGCTACACCTTC.

The chain joins TRBV7-9 to TRBJ1-4; 9 nucleotides agree with TRBD1. J gave up 0 bases and V 4 bases, and 6 bases lay outside the gene matches. The CDR3 is 17 residues long. The germline gives CDR1 SEHNR, CDR2 FQNEAQ (reference sequence). The CDR3 sequence is CASSSRTGDTTNEKLFF. CDR3 nucleotide sequence: TGTGCCAGCAGCTCGCGGACAGGGGACACAACTAATGAAAAACTGTTTTTT.

The chain links TRBV6-5 to TRBJ2-2; maybe TRBD1 (6 bases). This CDR3 comprises 16 residues. Germline V gene lookup returns CDR1 MNHEY and CDR2 SVGAGI. V was shortened by 0 bases and J by 3 bases, with 11 bases between the two germline ends. CDR3 region: CASSYSPGVDTGELFF. For the CDR3, the DNA is TGTGCCAGCAGTTACTCGCCAGGGGTGGACACCGGGGAGCTGTTTTTT.

CDR3 sequence reads: CASSEGTSGVAQYF. Written as DNA, the CDR3 is TGTGCCAGCAGTGAGGGGACTAGCGGGGTAGCGCAGTACTTC. The chain combines TRBV9 with TRBJ2-7; 13 bases are a match to TRBD2. Germline V gives CDR1 SGDLS, CDR2 YYNGEE. The CDR3 is made up of 14 amino acids. The junction had 8 bases not matched to a gene; V was cut back by 5 bases and J by 9 bases.

This clone has more than one count but fewer than ten. The CDR3 DNA sequence: TGCGCCAGCAGCCAAGATAGGACGTACGAGCAGTACTTC. Amino acids: CASSQDRTYEQYF. The chain has TRBV4-1 and TRBJ2-7; no definite D call. This CDR3 spans 13 amino acids. V was shortened by 0 bases and J by 4 bases, with 7 bases between the two germline ends. Germline assignment: CDR1 MGHRA and CDR2 YSYEKL.